The entry below gives a single T cell receptor beta chain sequence along with its context. Its antigen is unidentified. Compared with germline, one end of the junction differs, possibly owing to a read error. The record originates from a study of OX40 agonist ivuxolimab in advanced cancers. The study's findings and limits: By week 6 at 0.1 to 3.0 mg/kg, blood CD4+ and CD8+ T cells had expanded clonally. Not determined was the antigen specificity of the expanded peripheral T cells.

The CDR3 loop spans 14 amino acids. Germline CDR1 SGHRS, CDR2 YFSETQ. Generated by immunoSEQ multiplex PCR, the TCRdb table keeps only in-frame clones and is missing some. The table lists more than 100,000 clones, 85% to 95% of them singletons, with approximately 0.93% in the top ten. The sequence was collected from an adult with an advanced solid tumor such as melanoma, head and neck, liver or kidney cancer. The specimen comprised CD4+ or CD8+ T cells sorted from blood, sampled in a trial of the OX40 agonist ivuxolimab. The chain recombines TRBV5-1 with TRBJ1-5; no reliable D call. The DNA of the CDR3 is TGTGCCAGCAGCCGACGACGGAGCAATCAGCCCCAGCATTTT. This sequence encodes CASSRRRSNQPQHF.